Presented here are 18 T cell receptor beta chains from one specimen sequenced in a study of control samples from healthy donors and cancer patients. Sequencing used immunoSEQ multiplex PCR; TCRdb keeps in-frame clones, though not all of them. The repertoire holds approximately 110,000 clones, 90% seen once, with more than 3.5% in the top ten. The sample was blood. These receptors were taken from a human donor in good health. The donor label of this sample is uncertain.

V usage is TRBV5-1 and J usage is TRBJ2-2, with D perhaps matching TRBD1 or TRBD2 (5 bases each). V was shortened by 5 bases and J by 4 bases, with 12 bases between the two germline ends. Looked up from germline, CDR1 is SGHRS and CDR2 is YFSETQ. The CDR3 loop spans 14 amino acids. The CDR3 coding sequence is TGCGCCAGCAGATGGGACGCGGCCACCGGGGAGCTGTTTTTT. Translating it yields CASRWDAATGELFF.

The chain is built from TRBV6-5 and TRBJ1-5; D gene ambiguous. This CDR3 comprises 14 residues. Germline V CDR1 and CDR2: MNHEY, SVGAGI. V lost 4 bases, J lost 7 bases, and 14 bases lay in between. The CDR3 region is CASSSGQERQPQHF. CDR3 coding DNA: TGTGCCAGCAGTTCCGGTCAGGAGAGACAGCCCCAGCATTTT.

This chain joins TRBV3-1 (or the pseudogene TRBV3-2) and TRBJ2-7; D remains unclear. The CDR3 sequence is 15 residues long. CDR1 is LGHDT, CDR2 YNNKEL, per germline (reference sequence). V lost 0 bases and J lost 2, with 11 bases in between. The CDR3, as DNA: TGTGCCAGCAGCCAAGATCTCAGGCGAACCTACGAGCAGTACTTC. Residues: CASSQDLRRTYEQYF.

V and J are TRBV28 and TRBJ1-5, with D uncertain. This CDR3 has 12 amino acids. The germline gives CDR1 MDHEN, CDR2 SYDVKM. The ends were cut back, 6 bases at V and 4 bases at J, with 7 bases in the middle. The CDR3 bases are TGTGCCAGCAGGGAGGTTAATCAGCCCCAGCATTTT. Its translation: CASREVNQPQHF. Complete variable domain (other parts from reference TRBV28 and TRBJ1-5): DVKVTQSSRYLVKRTGEKVFLECVQDMDHENMFWYRQDPGLGLRLIYFSYDVKMKEKGDIPEGYSVSREKKERFSLILESASTNQTSMYLCASREVNQPQHFGDGTRLSIL.

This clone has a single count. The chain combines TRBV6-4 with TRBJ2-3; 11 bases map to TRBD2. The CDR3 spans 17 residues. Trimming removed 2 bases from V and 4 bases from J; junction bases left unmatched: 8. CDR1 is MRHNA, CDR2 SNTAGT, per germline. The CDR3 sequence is CASSDPTPLAGADTQYF. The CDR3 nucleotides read TGTGCCAGCAGTGACCCCACGCCACTAGCGGGGGCAGATACGCAGTATTTT.

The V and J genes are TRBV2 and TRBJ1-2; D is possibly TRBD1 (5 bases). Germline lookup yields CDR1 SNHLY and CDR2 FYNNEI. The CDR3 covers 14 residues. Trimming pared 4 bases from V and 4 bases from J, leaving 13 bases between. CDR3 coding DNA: TGTGCCAGCAGTGGGGACGGAACCATCTATGGCTACACCTTC. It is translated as CASSGDGTIYGYTF.

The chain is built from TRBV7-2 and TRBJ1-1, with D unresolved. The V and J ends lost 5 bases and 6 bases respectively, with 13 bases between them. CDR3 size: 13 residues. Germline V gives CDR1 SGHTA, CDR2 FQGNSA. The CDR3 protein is CASSPPGRAEAFF. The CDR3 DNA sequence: TGTGCCAGCAGCCCCCCGGGTAGGGCTGAAGCTTTCTTT.

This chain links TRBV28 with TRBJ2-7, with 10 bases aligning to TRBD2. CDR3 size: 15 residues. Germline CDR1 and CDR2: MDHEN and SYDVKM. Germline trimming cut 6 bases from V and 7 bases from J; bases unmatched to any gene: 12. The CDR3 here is CASRTGLASRGEQYF. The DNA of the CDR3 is TGTGCCAGCAGAACGGGACTAGCGTCTCGGGGAGAGCAGTACTTC.

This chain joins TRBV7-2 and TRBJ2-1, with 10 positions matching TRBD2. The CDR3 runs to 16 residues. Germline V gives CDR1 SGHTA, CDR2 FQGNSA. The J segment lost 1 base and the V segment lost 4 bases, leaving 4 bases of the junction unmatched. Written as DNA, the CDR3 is TGTGCCAGCAGCTCCTCTAGCGGGGGATCCTACAATGAGCAGTTCTTC. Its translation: CASSSSSGGSYNEQFF.

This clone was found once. The CDR3 spells CASSLAGGSGANVLTF. CDR3 coding DNA: TGTGCCAGCAGCTTAGCGGGGGGCTCTGGGGCCAACGTCCTGACTTTC. The chain joins TRBV7-9 to TRBJ2-6, with D perhaps TRBD2 (6 bases). This CDR3 region has 16 residues. The germline CDR1 and CDR2 sequences are SEHNR and FQNEAQ (reference sequence). V shed 0 bases and J shed 0 bases, with 6 bases lying between them.

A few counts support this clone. CDR3 coding DNA: TGTGCCAGCAGCGTTAGCGGGGGCGGGGAGACCCAGTACTTC. This sequence encodes CASSVSGGGETQYF. This chain uses TRBV4-2 with TRBJ2-5; TRBD2 matches 9 bases. The ends lost 5 bases at V and 5 bases at J; junction bases unmatched: 6. Germline loops: CDR1 LGHNA, CDR2 YNFKEQ. The CDR3 consists of 14 residues.

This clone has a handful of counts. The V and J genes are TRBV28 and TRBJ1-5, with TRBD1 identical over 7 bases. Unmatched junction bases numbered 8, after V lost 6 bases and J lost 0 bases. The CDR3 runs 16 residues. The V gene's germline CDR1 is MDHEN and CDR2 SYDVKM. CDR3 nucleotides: TGTGCCAGCAGAGGAGCGAGACAGGGTAGCAATCAGCCCCAGCATTTT. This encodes CASRGARQGSNQPQHF.

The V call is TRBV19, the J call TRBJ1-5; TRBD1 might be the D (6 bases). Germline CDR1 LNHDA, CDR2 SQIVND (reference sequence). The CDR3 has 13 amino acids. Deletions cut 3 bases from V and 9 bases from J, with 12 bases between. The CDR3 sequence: CASSMTGSTPQHF. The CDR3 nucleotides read TGTGCCAGTAGTATGACAGGCTCAACGCCCCAGCATTTT.

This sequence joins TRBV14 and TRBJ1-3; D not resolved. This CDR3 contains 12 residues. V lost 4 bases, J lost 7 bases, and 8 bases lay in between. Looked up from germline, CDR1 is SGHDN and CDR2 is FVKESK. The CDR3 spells CASSLGPNTIYF. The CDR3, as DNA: TGTGCCAGCAGCCTCGGACCCAACACCATATATTTT.

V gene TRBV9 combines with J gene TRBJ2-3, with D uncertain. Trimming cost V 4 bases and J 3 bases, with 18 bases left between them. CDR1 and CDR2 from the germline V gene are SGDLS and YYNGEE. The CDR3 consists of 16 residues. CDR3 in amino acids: CASSPDTYSLTDTQYF. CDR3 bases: TGTGCCAGCAGCCCCGACACTTATAGCCTGACAGATACGCAGTATTTT. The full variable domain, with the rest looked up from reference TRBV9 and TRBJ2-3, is DSGVTQTPKHLITATGQRVTLRCSPRSGDLSVYWYQQSLDQGLQFLIQYYNGEERAKGNILERFSAQQFPDLHSELNLSSLELGDSALYFCASSPDTYSLTDTQYFGPGTRLTVL.

CDR3 residues: CASSLATGTGVYTQYF. DNA for the CDR3: TGCGCCAGCAGCTTGGCGACCGGGACAGGGGTCTATACGCAGTATTTT. This chain uses TRBV5-1 with TRBJ2-3, with 10 bases lining up with TRBD1. The CDR3 extends over 16 amino acids. The trim removed 0 bases at V and 7 bases at J, leaving 8 bases unmatched. CDR1 SGHRS and CDR2 YFSETQ come from the germline V gene.

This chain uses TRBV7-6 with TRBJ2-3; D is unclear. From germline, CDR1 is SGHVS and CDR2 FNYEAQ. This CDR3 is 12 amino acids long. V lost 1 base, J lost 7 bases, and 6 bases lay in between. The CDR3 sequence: CASSLEGNTQYF. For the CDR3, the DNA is TGTGCCAGCAGCTTAGAGGGAAATACGCAGTATTTT. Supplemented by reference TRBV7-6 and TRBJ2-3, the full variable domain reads GAGVSQSPRYKVTKRGQDVALRCDPISGHVSLYWYRQALGQGPEFLTYFNYEAQQDKSGLPNDRFSAERPEGSISTLTIQRTEQRDSAMYRCASSLEGNTQYFGPGTRLTVL.

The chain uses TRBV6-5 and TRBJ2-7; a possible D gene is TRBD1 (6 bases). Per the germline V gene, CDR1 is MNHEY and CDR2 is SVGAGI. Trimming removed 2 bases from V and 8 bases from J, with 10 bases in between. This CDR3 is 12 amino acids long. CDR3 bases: TGTGCCAGCAGTTACGGCAGGGACAAGCAGTACTTC. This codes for CASSYGRDKQYF.